The present T cell receptor (beta chain) was sequenced within a study of monozygotic twins with cystic fibrosis. Sequenced by immunoSEQ multiplex PCR; TCRdb stores in-frame clones only, minus some. The sample shows 34,000 or so clones, more than 90% of them seen only once. Details on this clone: Its antigen is not identified.

V was shortened by 6 bases and J by 4 bases, with 18 bases between the two germline ends. CDR3 length equals 15 residues. Germline V gene lookup returns CDR1 KGHSH and CDR2 LQKENI. Regarding the study as a whole: Nucleotide-identical clonotype sharing was significantly higher within monozygotic CF twin pairs than between unrelated CF individuals.

The rearrangement uses TRBV18 and TRBJ1-2; D is undetermined. The origin of this receptor is a girl aged 2 to 9 with cystic fibrosis. The sequenced material came from blood. The DNA for the CDR3 is TGTGCCAGCTCTCCAATACCAACTAGAGGCTATGGCTACACCTTC. Translation: CASSPIPTRGYGYTF. The variable domain in full, completed from reference TRBV18 and TRBJ1-2, reads NAGVMQNPRHLVRRRGQEARLRCSPMKGHSHVYWYRQLPEEGLKFMVYLQKENIIDESGMPKERFSAEFPKEGPSILRIQQVVRGDSAAYFCASSPIPTRGYGYTFGSGTRLTVV.